This T cell receptor beta chain derives from a study of T cells in localized non-small cell lung cancer (dated by TCRdb to the early 2020s). Background for the entire study: The study examined T cell repertoires in roughly 240 patients with early-stage NSCLC and compared tumors with uninvolved tumor-adjacent lungs. The cohort consisted of 236 treatment-naive NSCLC patients whose localized lung tumors had been resected. The mean age of the NSCLC patients was about 70 years, with about 120 men and around 100 women.

About this clone: Its antigen specificity is not known. Qualities for individual bases were not recorded, and no much larger clone is one base off.

TCR beta CDR3 regions were sequenced from DNA using the immunoSEQ Assay. Per the source publication's procedure: T cell density was computed as TCR beta template counts normalized to usable DNA estimated by amplifying housekeeping genes. Using the preseqR package, richness was estimated by extrapolating to 120,000 templates for tissue samples and 400,000 templates for PBMC samples. Clonality was calculated as one minus Pielou's evenness. Tissue-enriched TCRs were identified by differential abundance testing using productive amino-acid clonotypes, minimum total count 5 and alpha 0.1. The Jaccard Index and the Morisita Overlap Index were used to quantify repertoire overlap between compartments. GLIPH clustered TCR beta CDR3s with public tetramer-defined viral CDR3s; viral motifs required at least three viral sequences plus V-gene enrichment. What TCRdb holds here is the immuneACCESS table cut down to in-frame rearrangements. Part of the clones is not present; checked against another copy, under half of the missing clones reflect an unresolved V gene, and the others are unexplained. The DNA gave D and trimming, while V, J and clone size come from that table. The sample has tens of thousands of clones on record, over 70% of them singletons. The top ten clones comprise about a sixth of the sample.

Overall study outcomes, separate from this receptor: Because multi-region tumor sequencing was not performed, intratumor heterogeneity could not be ruled out. A median of around 50 of the top 100 tumor clones were detected in paired uninvolved adjacent lung, and around 30 of these tumor clones were also found among the top 100 clones of the paired uninvolved adjacent lung. Because the study design was exploratory, TCR variables were selected using unadjusted p-values without false-discovery rate correction. The highest T cell clonality was observed in uninvolved tumor-adjacent lung, where clonality exceeded that of tumor, suggesting that antigenic responses were more focused in uninvolved tumor-adjacent lung. Longer overall survival was associated with higher blood T cell density, whereas shorter survival was associated with higher adjacent-lung clonality.

At diagnosis, tumor, uninvolved tumor-adjacent lung and peripheral blood were collected and then preserved as a mix of FFPE and fresh-frozen material. Blood samples were analyzed as peripheral blood mononuclear cells for TCR repertoire profiling. The CDR3 numbers 15 residues from cysteine through phenylalanine. Just CDR3 DNA is preserved here, 45 bases in frame from base 1. According to the germline V gene (reference sequence), CDR1 reads MNHEY and CDR2 reads SMNVEV. V was cut back by 3 bases and J by 0 bases, leaving a gap of 10 bases between them. The clonotype originates from a man between 40 and 70 years old with stage III lung adenocarcinoma. The source material was peripheral blood mononuclear cells, sampled before any cancer treatment. The sequence is built from TRBV27 and TRBJ2-3, with the D gene not clear enough to name. CDR3 loop: CASSLRGTSTDTQYF. Here is the DNA: TGTGCCAGCAGTTTGCGCGGTACTAGCACAGATACGCAGTATTTT.